This TCR beta chain was retrieved from a study of Ad26.COV2.S vaccination and SARS-CoV-2 variants (dated by TCRdb to 2020 to 2023). Regarding the complete study: Vaccine-arm donors came from COV1001, a multicentre, randomized, double-blind, placebo-controlled phase I-IIa trial of Ad26.COV2.S in healthy adults. Ad26.COV2.S was given intramuscularly at 5x10^10 or 1x10^11 viral particles, as a single shot or as two shots 56 days apart. TCRbeta repertoire sequencing was used to assess the specificity and breadth of SARS-CoV-2-reactive T cell receptors after Ad26.COV2.S vaccination. A total of around 32 samples were included in the TCR-sequenced set, comprising around 19 Ad26.COV2.S vaccine recipients, 5 placebo recipients and 8 SARS-CoV-2 convalescent individuals. Trial participants were randomized into five groups of five: low-dose or high-dose Ad26.COV2.S given once or twice, or placebo on both occasions. Investigators remained blinded to trial group allocation during experiments and outcome assessment.

As for this clone: Its antigen is currently not known. Nothing much larger sits one base from this clone, and base qualities are not available.

After removal of 5 bases from V and 5 bases from J, the junction retains 7 bases not matched to a gene. CDR3 length: 14 amino acids, cysteine to phenylalanine. Only the CDR3 region is kept as DNA, spanning 42 bases read in frame from base 1. The germline V gene (reference sequence) specifies SEHNR as CDR1 and FQNEAQ as CDR2. Study-wide conclusions, independent of this receptor: According to the authors, total T cell responses may have been underestimated by the TCR breadth and depth analyses. Spike-specific TCR breadth was higher in Ad26.COV2.S recipients than in placebo recipients (P = 0.0014). After vaccination, substantial breadth of spike-specific CD8+ and CD4+ T cell responses was reported. Non-spike TCR breadth was comparable between vaccine and placebo recipients, consistent with the vaccine containing only spike. The study was not powered for comparison of responses between vaccine doses or regimens.

The immunoSEQ Assay was the method used to sequence TCRbeta CDR3 regions. After extraction, genomic DNA underwent amplification by bias-controlled multiplex PCR, followed by high-throughput sequencing. The original pipeline was this. Collapsing and filtering of sequences were performed to quantify the absolute abundance of each unique TCRbeta CDR3 region. T cell fraction was estimated by normalizing TCRbeta template counts to usable DNA, which was measured by amplifying reference genes present in all nucleated cells. Repertoire TCRs were annotated as SARS-CoV-2-specific when V gene, CDR3 amino acid sequence and J gene were exactly matched to a known reactive TCR set. MIRA supplied the reference SARS-CoV-2 TCR set, which was filtered for enrichment in COVID-19-positive ImmuneCODE repertoires so that public or cross-reactive TCRs were removed. Using the MIRA antigens, annotated TCRs were further analysed by specific ORF or by position within an ORF. Breadth was defined as the number of annotated unique rearrangements divided by the total number of unique productive rearrangements, and depth was defined as the summed frequency of the annotated unique rearrangements. Two-sided Wilcoxon rank-sum tests were used to compare TCR breadth between groups. Imported from immuneACCESS, the table was reduced by TCRdb to in-frame sequences with V and J called. These copies leave out some clones; in studies compared against another copy, an unresolved V gene accounts for under half, and the cause of the remainder is not known. D and trimming come from the DNA, and the V and J calls and clone size come from that table. Recorded for this sample are around 300,000 clones; 85% to 90% of them occurred a single time. The leading ten clones occupy 5% of the sample.

Per the publication, the treatment or condition label means: 19 received Ad26.COV2.S at low or high dose, single or two shots; 5 received placebo; per-sample allocation not given. Repertoires of vaccine and placebo recipients were sequenced from samples taken on day 63 after the first injection. In Cohort 1b, roughly 25 adults aged 18-55 years were enrolled at a single site in Boston, USA, between 29 July and 7 August 2020. Ad26.COV2.S was a replication-incompetent adenovirus type 26 vector expressing a prefusion-stabilized SARS-CoV-2 spike protein from the original Wuhan strain. This receptor was identified in a person aged 18-60 years who received the Ad26.COV2.S COVID-19 vaccine or a placebo. The input for sequencing was peripheral blood, taken in a trial of Ad26.COV2.S vaccine versus placebo. The rearranged chain carries TRBV7-9 and TRBJ1-2; 8 central bases correspond to TRBD1. The DNA reads TGTGCCAGCAGCGTATCAGGGGGCGATTATGGCTACACCTTC. Its product reads: CASSVSGGDYGYTF.